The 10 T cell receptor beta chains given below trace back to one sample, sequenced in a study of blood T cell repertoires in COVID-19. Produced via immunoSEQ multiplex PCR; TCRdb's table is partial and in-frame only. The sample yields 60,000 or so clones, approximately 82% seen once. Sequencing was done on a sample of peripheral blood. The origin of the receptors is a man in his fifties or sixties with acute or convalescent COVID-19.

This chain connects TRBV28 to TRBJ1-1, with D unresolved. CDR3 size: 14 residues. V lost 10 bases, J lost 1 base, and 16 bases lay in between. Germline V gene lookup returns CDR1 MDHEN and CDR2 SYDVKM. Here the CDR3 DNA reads TGTGCCACCCCCCCGGCGGAACAGAACACTGAAGCTTTCTTT. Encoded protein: CATPPAEQNTEAFF.

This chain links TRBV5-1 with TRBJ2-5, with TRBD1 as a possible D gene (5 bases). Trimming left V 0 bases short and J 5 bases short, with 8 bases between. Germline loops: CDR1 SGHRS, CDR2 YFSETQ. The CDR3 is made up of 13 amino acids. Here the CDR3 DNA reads TGCGCCAGCAGCTTGGAGCAGGGCGAGACCCAGTACTTC. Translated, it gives CASSLEQGETQYF.

DNA for the CDR3: TGCAGTGTTCCCAATCCCTACGAGCAGTACTTC. Translated, it gives CSVPNPYEQYF. The genes are TRBV20-1 and TRBJ2-7, with D uncertain. CDR1 is DFQATT and CDR2 is SNEGSKA in the germline V gene (reference sequence). The CDR3 is 11 residues long. Deletions cut 7 bases from V and 2 bases from J, with 9 bases between.

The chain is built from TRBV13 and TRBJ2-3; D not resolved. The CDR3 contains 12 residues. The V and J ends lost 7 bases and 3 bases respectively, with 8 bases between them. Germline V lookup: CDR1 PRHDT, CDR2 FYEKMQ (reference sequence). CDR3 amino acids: CASTSRTDTQYF. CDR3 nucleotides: TGTGCCAGCACCTCCCGGACAGATACGCAGTATTTT.

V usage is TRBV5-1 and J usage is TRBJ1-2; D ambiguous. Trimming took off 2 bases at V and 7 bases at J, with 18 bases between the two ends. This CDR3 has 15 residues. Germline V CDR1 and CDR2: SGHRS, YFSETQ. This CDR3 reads CASSLDKPSPGGYTF. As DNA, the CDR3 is TGCGCCAGCAGCTTAGACAAGCCCTCCCCTGGTGGCTACACCTTC.

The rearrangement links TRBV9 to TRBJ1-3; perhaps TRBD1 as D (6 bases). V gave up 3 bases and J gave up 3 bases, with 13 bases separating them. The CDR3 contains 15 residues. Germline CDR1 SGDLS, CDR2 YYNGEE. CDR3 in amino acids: CASSAGQSSGNTIYF. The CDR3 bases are TGTGCCAGCAGCGCCGGACAGAGTAGTGGAAACACCATATATTTT.

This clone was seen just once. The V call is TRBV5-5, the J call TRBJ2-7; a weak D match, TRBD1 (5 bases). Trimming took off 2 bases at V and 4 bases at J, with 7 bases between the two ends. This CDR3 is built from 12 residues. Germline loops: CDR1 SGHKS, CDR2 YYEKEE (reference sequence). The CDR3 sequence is CASSFQGYEQYF. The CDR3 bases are TGTGCCAGCAGCTTTCAGGGTTACGAGCAGTACTTC.

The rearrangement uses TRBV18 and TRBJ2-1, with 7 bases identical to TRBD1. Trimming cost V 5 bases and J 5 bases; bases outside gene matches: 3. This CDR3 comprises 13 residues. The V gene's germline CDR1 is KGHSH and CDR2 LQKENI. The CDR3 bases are TGTGCCAGCTCATCGACAGGGAACAATGAGCAGTTCTTC. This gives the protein CASSSTGNNEQFF.

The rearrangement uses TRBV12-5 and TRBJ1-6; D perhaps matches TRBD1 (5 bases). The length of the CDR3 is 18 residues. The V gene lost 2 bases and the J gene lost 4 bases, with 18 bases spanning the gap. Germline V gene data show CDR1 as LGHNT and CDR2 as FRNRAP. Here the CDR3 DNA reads TGTGCTAGTGGTTTGACTACAGGTCTAAAGGGGTATAATTCACCCCTCCACTTT. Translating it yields CASGLTTGLKGYNSPLHF.

The CDR3 DNA is TGTGCCTGGAGCCTCCAAGAGACCCAGTACTTC. Its protein product is CAWSLQETQYF. The V gene is TRBV30, the J gene TRBJ2-5; D is uncertain. The V gene's germline CDR1 is GTSNPN and CDR2 SVGIG (reference sequence). The CDR3 runs 11 residues. Trimming cost V 3 bases and J 1 base, with 3 bases left between them.